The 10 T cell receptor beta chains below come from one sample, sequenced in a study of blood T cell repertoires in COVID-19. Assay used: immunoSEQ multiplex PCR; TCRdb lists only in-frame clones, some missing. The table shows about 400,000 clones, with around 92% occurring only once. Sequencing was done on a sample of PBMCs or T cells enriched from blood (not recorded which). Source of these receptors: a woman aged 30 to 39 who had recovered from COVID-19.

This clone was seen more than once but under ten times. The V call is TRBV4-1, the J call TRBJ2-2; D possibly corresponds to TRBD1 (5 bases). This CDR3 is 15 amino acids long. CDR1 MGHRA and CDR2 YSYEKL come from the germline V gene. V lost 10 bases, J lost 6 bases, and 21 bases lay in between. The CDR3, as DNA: TGCGCCACCGCCCACTCCCAGGGTTTGGCCGGGGAGCTGTTTTTT. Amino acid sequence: CATAHSQGLAGELFF.

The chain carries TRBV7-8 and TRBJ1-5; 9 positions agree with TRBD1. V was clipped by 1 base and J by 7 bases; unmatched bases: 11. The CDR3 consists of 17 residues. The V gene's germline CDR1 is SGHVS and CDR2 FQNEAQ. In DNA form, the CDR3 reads TGTGCCAGCAGCTTAGGTACTGGACAGGGGATCAGGCAGCCCCAGCATTTT. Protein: CASSLGTGQGIRQPQHF.

CDR3 residues: CASSLSRGNYTF. For the CDR3, the DNA is TGTGCCAGCAGTTTATCTCGGGGGAACTACACCTTC. The chain uses TRBV12-3 or TRBV12-4 and TRBJ1-2; TRBD1 is a possible D gene (5 bases). Between the trimmed V and J ends, which lost 2 bases and 10 bases, there was a span of 11 bases. This CDR3 is 12 amino acids long.

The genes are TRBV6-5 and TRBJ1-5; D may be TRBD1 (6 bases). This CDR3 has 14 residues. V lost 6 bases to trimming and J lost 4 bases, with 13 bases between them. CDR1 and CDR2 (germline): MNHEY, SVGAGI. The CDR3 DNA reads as TGTGCCAGCAGGGACAGCTTCTATAATCAGCCCCAGCATTTT. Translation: CASRDSFYNQPQHF.

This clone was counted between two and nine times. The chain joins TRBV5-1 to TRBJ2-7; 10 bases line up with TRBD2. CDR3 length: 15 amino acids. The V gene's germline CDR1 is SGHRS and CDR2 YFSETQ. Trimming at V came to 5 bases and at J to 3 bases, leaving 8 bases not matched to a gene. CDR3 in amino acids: CASRVGSGRVYEQYF. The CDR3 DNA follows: TGCGCCAGCAGGGTAGGAAGCGGGAGGGTCTACGAGCAGTACTTC.

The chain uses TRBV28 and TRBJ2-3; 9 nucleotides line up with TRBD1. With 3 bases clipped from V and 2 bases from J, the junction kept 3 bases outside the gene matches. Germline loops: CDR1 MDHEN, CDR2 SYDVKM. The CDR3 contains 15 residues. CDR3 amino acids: CASSLGTGFTDTQYF. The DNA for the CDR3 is TGTGCCAGCAGTTTGGGGACAGGGTTCACAGATACGCAGTATTTT.

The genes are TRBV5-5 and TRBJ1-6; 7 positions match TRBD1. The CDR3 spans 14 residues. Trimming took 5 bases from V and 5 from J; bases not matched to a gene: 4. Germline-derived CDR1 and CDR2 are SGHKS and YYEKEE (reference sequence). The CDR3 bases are TGTGCCAGCAGGAGACAGGGAGATAATTCACCCCTCCACTTT. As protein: CASRRQGDNSPLHF.

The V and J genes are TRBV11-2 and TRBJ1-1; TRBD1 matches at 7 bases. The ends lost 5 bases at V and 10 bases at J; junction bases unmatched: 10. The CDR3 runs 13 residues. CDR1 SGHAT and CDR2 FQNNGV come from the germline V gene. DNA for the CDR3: TGTGCCAGCAGCGAAAACCGAAGGGGGCGAGCTTTCTTT. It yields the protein CASSENRRGRAFF.

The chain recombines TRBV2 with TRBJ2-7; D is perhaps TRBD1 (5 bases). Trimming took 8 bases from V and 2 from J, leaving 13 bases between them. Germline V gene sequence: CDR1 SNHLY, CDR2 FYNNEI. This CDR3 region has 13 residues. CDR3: CASDRYLAYEQYF. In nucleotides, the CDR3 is TGTGCCAGCGACAGATATCTCGCCTACGAGCAGTACTTC.

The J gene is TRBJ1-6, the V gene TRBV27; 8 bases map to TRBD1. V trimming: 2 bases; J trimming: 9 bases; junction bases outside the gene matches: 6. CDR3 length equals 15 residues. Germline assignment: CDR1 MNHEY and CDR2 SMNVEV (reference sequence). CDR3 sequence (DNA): TGTGCCAGCAGTTTAGGGCAGGGGGCAGCTTCACCCCTCCACTTT. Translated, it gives CASSLGQGAASPLHF.